One sample yielded the 14 T cell receptor beta chains listed below, sequenced in a study of blood T cells in healthy people across ages. A sample-barcoded 5' primer and a J-beta primer mix were used in a second PCR of about 6 to 12 cycles. TCRdb recomputed calls from the 5' RACE reads with MiXCR, one row per CDR3 protein. The sample carries fewer than 2 million distinct CDR3 sequences, more than 35% recorded once. The specimen was blood. The receptors were sampled from a human donor in good health.

Of note for this clonotype: A read error is possible here, since a much larger clone lies one base away. CDR3 amino acids: CASSTSGEKRFF. The DNA for the CDR3 is TGTGCCAGCAGTACCTCCGGGGAAAAACGGTTTTTT. This chain links TRBV6-5 with TRBJ1-4; D gene unclear. The CDR3 has 12 amino acids. CDR1 and CDR2 (germline): MNHEY, SVGAGI.

On this clonotype itself: One junction end does not reproduce the germline sequence, and a read error may be involved. V is TRBV6-5 and J is TRBJ2-7; TRBD1 matches 8 bases. CDR1 and CDR2 (germline): MNHEY, SVGAGI. There are 15 residues in the CDR3. In nucleotides, the CDR3 is TGTGCCAGCAGTTACTCGCGGACAGGGAGGTACGAGCGGTACTTC. Encoded protein: CASSYSRTGRYERYF.

V and J are TRBV10-2 and TRBJ1-2, with D uncertain. Germline-derived CDR1 and CDR2 are WSHSY and SAAADI. The germline V and J ends were trimmed by 0 bases and 4 bases, with 15 bases remaining between them. This CDR3 region has 16 residues. CDR3 protein: CASSESTGAVPYGYTF. The CDR3 DNA is TGCGCCAGCAGTGAGTCGACGGGTGCAGTCCCCTATGGCTACACCTTC.

This chain uses TRBV3-1 with TRBJ1-2; 9 nucleotides match TRBD1. The J segment lost 4 bases and the V segment lost 0 bases, leaving 6 bases of the junction unmatched. This CDR3 has 16 amino acids. Per the germline V gene, CDR1 is LGHDT and CDR2 is YNNKEL (reference sequence). CDR3 coding DNA: TGTGCCAGCAGCCAAGAAACCGGGACAGGGAGCTATGGCTACACCTTC. Protein product: CASSQETGTGSYGYTF.

The V call is TRBV29-1, the J call TRBJ2-1; possible D gene TRBD2, 5 bases. Trimming left V 8 bases short and J 8 bases short, with 16 bases between. The CDR3 covers 12 residues. CDR1 SQVTM and CDR2 ANQGSEA come from the germline V gene. CDR3 region: CSTTLEADEQFF. The CDR3 DNA sequence: TGCAGCACGACCCTGGAGGCGGATGAGCAGTTCTTC.

The chain uses TRBV20-1 and TRBJ2-3; no reliable D call. Germline loops: CDR1 DFQATT, CDR2 SNEGSKA (reference sequence). V lost 3 bases and J lost 6, with 13 bases in between. This CDR3 has 13 amino acids. The CDR3 DNA reads as TGCAGTGCTAGTGGGTTAGCCCTTGATACGCAGTATTTT. Translated, it gives CSASGLALDTQYF.

This sequence joins TRBV7-2 and TRBJ2-7; no clear D gene. This CDR3 spans 15 amino acids. Between the trimmed V and J ends, which lost 2 bases and 4 bases, there was a span of 15 bases. CDR1 SGHTA and CDR2 FQGNSA come from the germline V gene. For the CDR3, the DNA is TGTGCCAGCAGCTTACAGTCACAGCTCCAATACGAGCAGTACTTC. This codes for CASSLQSQLQYEQYF.

This clonotype was seen more than once but under ten times. The chain uses TRBV7-9 and TRBJ1-1, with D hard to call. The CDR3 runs 12 residues. The V and J ends lost 1 base and 11 bases respectively, with 11 bases between them. Germline V gene lookup returns CDR1 SEHNR and CDR2 FQNEAQ (reference sequence). In DNA, the CDR3 is TGTGCCAGCAGCTTAGGGATCCGGACGGCTTTCTTT. Residues: CASSLGIRTAFF.

The V gene is TRBV2, the J gene TRBJ2-7, with D maybe TRBD1 (5 bases). The CDR3 runs 11 residues. V shed 6 bases and J shed 5 bases, with 8 bases lying between them. CDR1 is SNHLY, CDR2 FYNNEI, per germline. The CDR3 DNA reads TGTGCCAGCAGGAAAGGGGACGAGCAGTACTTC. This translates into CASRKGDEQYF.

The sample holds a few counts of this clonotype. The rearrangement uses TRBV11-2 and TRBJ2-1, with 9 bases that match TRBD2. V lost 8 bases, J lost 8 bases, and 13 bases stayed unmatched. The CDR3 is 15 amino acids. CDR1 and CDR2 from the germline V gene are SGHAT and FQNNGV. The CDR3 here is CASGPLAGSRHEQFF. CDR3 DNA: TGTGCCAGCGGGCCTCTAGCGGGGTCTAGGCATGAGCAGTTCTTC.

The chain employs TRBV7-2 and TRBJ2-1; D is perhaps TRBD2 (6 bases). Per the germline V gene, CDR1 is SGHTA and CDR2 is FQGNSA. This CDR3 spans 15 amino acids. The V end lost 1 base, the J end lost 7 bases, and 14 bases lay between the germline ends. CDR3 sequence reads: CASSLGTTNWNEQFF. The CDR3, as DNA: TGTGCCAGCAGCTTAGGGACTACAAATTGGAATGAGCAGTTCTTC.

This clonotype came up a few times. At one end the junction does not follow the germline gene, possibly because of a read error. The chain couples TRBV7-9 to TRBJ2-1; D is unclear. Germline assignment: CDR1 SEHNR and CDR2 FQNEAQ (reference sequence). This CDR3 spans 16 amino acids. Written as DNA, the CDR3 is TGTGCCAGCAGCTTAGTGGCTATAGGTTCCTCCAATGAGCAGTTCTTC. Translation: CASSLVAIGSSNEQFF.

The chain combines TRBV7-9 with TRBJ2-7; the match to TRBD1 covers 9 bases. Per the germline V gene, CDR1 is SEHNR and CDR2 is FQNEAQ (reference sequence). CDR3 size: 16 residues. V shed 4 bases, J shed 0 bases, and the junction held 7 bases outside the gene matches. The CDR3 nucleotides read TGTGCCAGCAGCTCCCTCGGACAGGGGAGCTCCTACGAGCAGTACTTC. Its protein is CASSSLGQGSSYEQYF.

This sequence joins TRBV5-6 and TRBJ1-1; 9 bases fit TRBD1. V lost 4 bases, J lost 5 bases, and 6 bases stayed unmatched. CDR1 is SGHDT and CDR2 is YYEEEE in the germline V gene. The CDR3 sequence is 14 residues long. Here the CDR3 DNA reads TGTGCCAGCAGCCCGCCAGACAGGGGGACTGAAGCTTTCTTT. It specifies CASSPPDRGTEAFF.